This T cell receptor (beta chain) came from a study of control samples from healthy donors and cancer patients. After removal of 2 bases from V and 6 bases from J, the junction contained 4 bases not matched to a gene. There are 14 residues in the CDR3. Looked up from germline, CDR1 is SGHRS and CDR2 is YFSETQ. Libraries were prepared by immunoSEQ multiplex PCR; TCRdb keeps only in-frame clonotypes and omits some of them. The sample lists about 200,000 clones, around 93% occurring once. The chain uses TRBV5-1 and TRBJ2-3; 9 nucleotides line up with TRBD1. The TCR was taken from a man aged 25-45 years in good health. Specimen: blood. In DNA form, the CDR3 reads TGCGCCAGCAGCTTCACAGGGGGCGTTGATACGCAGTATTTT. Its protein is CASSFTGGVDTQYF.